The next 20 T cell receptor beta chains were all read from a single sample in a study of blood T cell repertoires in COVID-19 (dated by TCRdb to 2020 to 2022). Library preparation was by the immunoSEQ multiplex PCR assay. TCRdb took this table from immuneACCESS and kept in-frame rearrangements with V and J called. Such tables lack part of the clones; where checked against another copy, unresolved V genes explain under half of the gap, and the rest is unexplained. Present in this sample are 53,000 or so clones, about nine tenths of which were seen just once. The ten biggest clones cover about 6.2% of the sample. The sample taken for sequencing was peripheral blood. The source of these receptors is a middle-aged man with acute or convalescent COVID-19.

This chain joins TRBV5-1 and TRBJ1-1; TRBD1 aligns across 7 bases. J gave up 1 base and V 4 bases, and 7 bases lay outside the gene matches. CDR1 SGHRS and CDR2 YFSETQ come from the germline V gene. The CDR3 has 15 residues. The CDR3 loop reads CASSPPGQWNTEAFF. The CDR3 region has the DNA TGCGCCAGCAGCCCACCGGGACAGTGGAACACTGAAGCTTTCTTT.

This rearrangement joins TRBV14 to TRBJ2-3, with 10 bases identical to TRBD2. Germline CDR1 reads SGHDN; CDR2 reads FVKESK. The CDR3 is 16 amino acids. J was trimmed by 2 bases and V by 4 bases; bases with no gene match: 6. CDR3 DNA sequence: TGTGCCAGCAGCCCCTTAGCGGGGGGATCCACAGATACGCAGTATTTT. Amino acid sequence: CASSPLAGGSTDTQYF.

This chain joins TRBV7-2 and TRBJ2-1; 7 bases map to TRBD2. CDR1 and CDR2 from the germline V gene are SGHTA and FQGNSA. V dropped 2 bases and J dropped 6; count of bases not matched to a gene: 4. This CDR3 is built from 14 residues. The CDR3 coding sequence is TGTGCCAGCAGCTTATTGGCGGGAGTCAATGAGCAGTTCTTC. Amino acid sequence: CASSLLAGVNEQFF.

The chain joins TRBV7-6 to TRBJ2-7, with D possibly TRBD2 on 6 matching bases. Germline CDR1 reads SGHVS; CDR2 reads FNYEAQ. The CDR3 sequence is 15 residues long. With 5 bases removed from V and 4 bases from J, the gap between germline ends came to 18 bases. The DNA for the CDR3 is TGTGCCAGCAGCAGGGGAAGCGGGTCTCCGTACGAGCAGTACTTC. Its protein product is CASSRGSGSPYEQYF.

The V gene is TRBV2, the J gene TRBJ1-4; TRBD1 is a possible D gene (6 bases). Germline V gene data show CDR1 as SNHLY and CDR2 as FYNNEI. The CDR3 has 14 amino acids. Trimming removed 1 base at V and 8 bases at J, with 11 bases between. The DNA of the CDR3 is TGTGCCAGCAGTGAAGACAGGGTCAGAGAAAAACTGTTTTTT. This sequence encodes CASSEDRVREKLFF.

This clone was recorded once. The chain joins TRBV11-2 to TRBJ1-3; 9 bases line up with TRBD1. This CDR3 region has 16 residues. V was clipped by 3 bases and J by 1 base; unmatched bases: 4. Per the germline V gene, CDR1 is SGHAT and CDR2 is FQNNGV. The CDR3 loop is CASSFRGTGSGNTIYF. The DNA of the CDR3 is TGTGCCAGCAGCTTTAGGGGGACAGGGTCTGGAAACACCATATATTTT.

The rearrangement uses TRBV2 and TRBJ1-2; 9 nucleotides align to TRBD1. The CDR3 covers 16 residues. Germline-derived CDR1 and CDR2 are SNHLY and FYNNEI. The V gene end was trimmed by 6 bases and the J gene end by 1 base; junction bases not matched to a gene: 9. The CDR3, as DNA: TGTGCCAGCAGGGGGGACAGGGCGCCAGTTAACTATGGCTACACCTTC. This translates into CASRGDRAPVNYGYTF. Complete variable domain (other parts from reference TRBV2 and TRBJ1-2): EPEVTQTPSHQVTQMGQEVILRCVPISNHLYFYWYRQILGQKVEFLVSFYNNEISEKSEIFDDQFSVERPDGSNFTLKIRSTKLEDSAMYFCASRGDRAPVNYGYTFGSGTRLTVV.

The V and J genes are TRBV7-9 and TRBJ2-1, with 7 bases lining up with TRBD2. Per germline, CDR1 SEHNR and CDR2 FQNEAQ (reference sequence). This CDR3 has 14 amino acids. The J segment lost 4 bases and the V segment lost 6 bases, leaving 6 bases of the junction unmatched. CDR3 nucleotides: TGTGCCAGCAGTAGCGGGCACAAATACAATGAGCAGTTCTTC. It codes for CASSSGHKYNEQFF.

The chain combines TRBV30 with TRBJ1-4; 7 nucleotides line up with TRBD1. In germline, CDR1 is GTSNPN, CDR2 SVGIG (reference sequence). V gave up 0 bases and J gave up 4 bases; unmatched junction bases: 5. The CDR3 totals 15 residues. The CDR3 here is CAWSVLTGVNEKLFF. The CDR3, as DNA: TGTGCCTGGAGTGTACTAACAGGGGTTAATGAAAAACTGTTTTTT.

V is TRBV9 and J is TRBJ2-3; maybe TRBD1 (8 bases). The germline V and J ends were trimmed by 2 bases and 0 bases, with 19 bases remaining between them. Germline loops: CDR1 SGDLS, CDR2 YYNGEE. The CDR3 has 18 amino acids. The DNA for the CDR3 is TGTGCCAGCAGCGTCACCAGGGGGGGGGACAGGAGCACAGATACGCAGTATTTT. Protein: CASSVTRGGDRSTDTQYF.

As regards this clone: Other DNA sequences of this sample code for an identical CDR3. The chain carries TRBV4-2 and TRBJ2-2; TRBD2 matches 9 bases. Germline lookup yields CDR1 LGHNA and CDR2 YNFKEQ. The CDR3 is 16 amino acids. Unmatched junction bases numbered 1, after V lost 1 base and J lost 1 base. The CDR3 spells CASSQGLAVNTGELFF. In nucleotides, the CDR3 is TGTGCCAGCAGCCAAGGACTAGCGGTGAACACCGGGGAGCTGTTTTTT.

The chain joins TRBV18 to TRBJ1-4, with no clear D. This CDR3 contains 15 residues. V was cut by 0 bases and J by 8 bases, with 13 bases left in between. Germline-derived CDR1 and CDR2 are KGHSH and LQKENI. This CDR3 reads CASSPPLGPGEKLFF. The CDR3 DNA sequence: TGTGCCAGCTCACCACCGCTCGGACCGGGGGAAAAACTGTTTTTT.

The genes are TRBV7-9 and TRBJ2-7; tentative D call: TRBD1 (6 bases). CDR1 and CDR2 (germline): SEHNR, FQNEAQ (reference sequence). Deletions cut 5 bases from V and 5 bases from J, with 10 bases between. CDR3 size: 12 residues. CDR3 DNA: TGTGCCAGCAGCAAGGGGGTCAACGAGCAGTACTTC. It is translated as CASSKGVNEQYF.

The chain couples TRBV7-8 to TRBJ2-7; 8 nucleotides line up with TRBD1. The CDR3 extends over 12 amino acids. V was pared by 3 bases and J by 5 bases, with 0 bases of the junction left unmatched. The germline gives CDR1 SGHVS, CDR2 FQNEAQ. This CDR3 is CASSLTGDEQYF. In DNA, the CDR3 is TGTGCCAGCAGCTTGACAGGGGACGAGCAGTACTTC.

The chain has TRBV5-1 and TRBJ2-1, with D perhaps matching TRBD1 (6 bases). Germline V lookup: CDR1 SGHRS, CDR2 YFSETQ. The CDR3 loop spans 15 amino acids. Trimming removed 1 base from V and 7 bases from J, with 15 bases in between. The chain's CDR3 is CASSLFPGEENEQFF. Here the CDR3 DNA reads TGCGCCAGCAGCTTGTTCCCAGGGGAAGAAAATGAGCAGTTCTTC.

The chain links TRBV18 to TRBJ1-4; D gene unclear. Trimming pared 2 bases from V and 0 bases from J, leaving 10 bases between. The CDR3 totals 16 residues. Looked up from germline, CDR1 is KGHSH and CDR2 is LQKENI. This CDR3 is CASSPTVDATNEKLFF. The CDR3 DNA sequence: TGTGCCAGCTCACCAACAGTAGATGCAACTAATGAAAAACTGTTTTTT.

The CDR3 region has the DNA TGTGCCAGCAGCTTTACCGGGACAGAAGAGAATGAGCAGTTCTTC. This encodes CASSFTGTEENEQFF. The J gene is TRBJ2-1, the V gene TRBV7-9; 7 bases are a match to TRBD1. V was pared by 3 bases and J by 7 bases, with 9 bases of the junction left unmatched. This CDR3 region has 15 residues. Per germline, CDR1 SEHNR and CDR2 FQNEAQ (reference sequence). The whole variable domain, remainder taken from reference TRBV7-9 and TRBJ2-1, is DTGVSQNPRHKITKRGQNVTFRCDPISEHNRLYWYRQTLGQGPEFLTYFQNEAQLEKSRLLSDRFSAERPKGSFSTLEIQRTEQGDSAMYLCASSFTGTEENEQFFGPGTRLTVL.

The rearrangement joins TRBV5-8 to TRBJ2-3; 10 nucleotides align to TRBD2. Trimming took 0 bases from V and 1 from J; bases not matched to a gene: 8. This CDR3 has 18 amino acids. CDR1 SGHTS and CDR2 YDEGEE come from the germline V gene. CDR3 sequence: CASSLGSGRPRGTDTQYF. The CDR3 nucleotides are TGTGCCAGCAGCTTGGGTAGCGGGAGGCCCCGAGGCACAGATACGCAGTATTTT.

The genes are TRBV27 and TRBJ1-5; 9 nucleotides line up with TRBD1. The V segment lost 2 bases and the J segment 5 bases; nucleotides outside the gene matches: 4. Germline CDR1 reads MNHEY; CDR2 reads SMNVEV (reference sequence). The CDR3 sequence is 15 residues long. CDR3 residues: CASSLGTGRHQPQHF. The CDR3 DNA is TGTGCCAGCAGTTTAGGGACAGGGCGCCATCAGCCCCAGCATTTT.

This clone appeared a single time. As DNA, the CDR3 is TGTGCCAGCAGCCAAGATGCGGGACTAGCCTCATACGAGCAGTACTTC. Encoded protein: CASSQDAGLASYEQYF. The gene calls are TRBV3-1 (or the pseudogene TRBV3-2) and TRBJ2-7; 9 bases agree with TRBD2. This CDR3 spans 16 amino acids. The germline gives CDR1 LGHDT, CDR2 YNNKEL (reference sequence). The V gene end was trimmed by 0 bases and the J gene end by 4 bases; junction bases not matched to a gene: 7.